This T cell receptor (beta chain) came from a study of early T cells in non-severe SARS-CoV-2 infection. Study-wide results and caveats: VDJdb-based matching was biased toward anti-spike CD8 responses and missed private and CD4 specificities.

TCRdb called the 5' RACE reads again in MiXCR, with one record for every CDR3 protein. The sample holds 55,000 to 70,000 distinct CDR3 sequences, about 9.1% seen once. Germline CDR1 and CDR2: SGHNT and YYREEE (reference sequence). There are 15 residues in the CDR3. The V and J ends lost 0 bases and 10 bases, in that order; junction bases with no gene match: 5. This clonotype was counted a few times. No antigen is known for it. The sample taken for sequencing was whole blood. The chain recombines TRBV5-4 with TRBJ2-1; TRBD2 matches 12 bases. The sequence came from an adult who was a healthcare worker with PCR-confirmed SARS-CoV-2 infection or an uninfected control (not recorded which). The CDR3 coding sequence is TGTGCCAGCAGCTTGGGACTAGCGGGAGATAGCGAGCAGTTCTTC. Translation: CASSLGLAGDSEQFF.